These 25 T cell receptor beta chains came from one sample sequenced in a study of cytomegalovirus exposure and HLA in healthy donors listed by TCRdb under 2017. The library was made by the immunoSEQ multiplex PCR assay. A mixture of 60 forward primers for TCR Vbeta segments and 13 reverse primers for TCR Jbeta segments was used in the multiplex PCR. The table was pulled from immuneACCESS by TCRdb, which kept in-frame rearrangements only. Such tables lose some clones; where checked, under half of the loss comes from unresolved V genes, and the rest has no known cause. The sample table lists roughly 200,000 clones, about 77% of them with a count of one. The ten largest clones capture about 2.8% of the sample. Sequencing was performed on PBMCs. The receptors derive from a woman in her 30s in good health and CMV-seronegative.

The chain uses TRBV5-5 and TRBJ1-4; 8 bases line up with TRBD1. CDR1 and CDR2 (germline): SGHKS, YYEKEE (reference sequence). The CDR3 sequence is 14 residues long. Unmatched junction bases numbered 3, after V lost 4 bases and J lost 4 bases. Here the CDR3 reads CASSHGQGNEKLFF. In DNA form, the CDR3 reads TGTGCCAGCAGCCACGGACAGGGTAATGAAAAACTGTTTTTT.

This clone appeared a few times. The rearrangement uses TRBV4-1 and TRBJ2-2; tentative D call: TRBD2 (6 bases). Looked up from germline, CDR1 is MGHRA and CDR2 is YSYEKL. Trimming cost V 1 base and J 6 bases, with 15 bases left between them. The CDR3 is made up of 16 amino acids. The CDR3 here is CASSQAGTLTAGELFF. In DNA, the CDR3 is TGCGCCAGCAGCCAAGCCGGGACTCTGACCGCCGGGGAGCTGTTTTTT.

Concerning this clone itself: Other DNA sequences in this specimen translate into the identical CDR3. In DNA, the CDR3 is TGCGCCAGCAGCTTGGTTCCATCCTACGAGCAGTACTTC. Translating gives CASSLVPSYEQYF. V usage is TRBV5-1 and J usage is TRBJ2-5; D gene unclear. With the DNA end fitting TRBJ2-7 better, the J assignment may be wrong. The CDR3 has 13 amino acids. The germline V gene has CDR1 SGHRS and CDR2 YFSETQ.

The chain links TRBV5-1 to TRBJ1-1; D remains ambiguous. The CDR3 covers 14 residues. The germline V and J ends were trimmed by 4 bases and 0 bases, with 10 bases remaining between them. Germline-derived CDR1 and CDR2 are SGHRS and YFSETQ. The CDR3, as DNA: TGCGCCAGCAGCCGAGAAAATATGAACACTGAAGCTTTCTTT. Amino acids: CASSRENMNTEAFF.

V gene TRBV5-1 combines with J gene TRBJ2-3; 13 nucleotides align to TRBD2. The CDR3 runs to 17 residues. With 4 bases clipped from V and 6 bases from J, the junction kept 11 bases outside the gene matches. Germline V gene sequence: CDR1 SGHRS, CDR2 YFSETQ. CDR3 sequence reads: CASSDRTSGSQWDTQYF. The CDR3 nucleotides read TGCGCCAGCAGCGATAGGACTAGCGGGAGTCAATGGGATACGCAGTATTTT.

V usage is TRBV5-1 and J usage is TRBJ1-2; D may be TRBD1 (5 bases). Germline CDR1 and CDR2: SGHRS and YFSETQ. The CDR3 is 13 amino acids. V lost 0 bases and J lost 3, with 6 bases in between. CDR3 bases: TGCGCCAGCAGCTTGGCGGGGGACTATGGCTACACCTTC. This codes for CASSLAGDYGYTF. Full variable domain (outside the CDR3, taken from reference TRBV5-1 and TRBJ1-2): KAGVTQTPRYLIKTRGQQVTLSCSPISGHRSVSWYQQTPGQGLQFLFEYFSETQRNKGNFPGRFSGRQFSNSRSEMNVSTLELGDSALYLCASSLAGDYGYTFGSGTRLTVV.

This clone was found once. In DNA form, the CDR3 reads TGTGCCAGCAGGCGGAGGGACGATCTAACGCGCCTCCACTTT. It translates to CASRRRDDLTRLHF. V gene TRBV6-5 combines with J gene TRBJ1-6, with D possibly being TRBD1 (5 bases). This CDR3 comprises 14 residues. V was shortened by 6 bases and J by 15 bases, with 21 bases between the two germline ends. Germline CDR1 and CDR2: MNHEY and SVGAGI.

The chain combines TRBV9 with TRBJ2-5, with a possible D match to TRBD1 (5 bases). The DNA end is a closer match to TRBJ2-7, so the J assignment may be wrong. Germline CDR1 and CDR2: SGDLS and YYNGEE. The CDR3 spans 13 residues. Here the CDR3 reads CASSVQGIHEQYF. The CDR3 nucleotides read TGTGCCAGCAGCGTCCAGGGCATCCACGAGCAGTACTTC.

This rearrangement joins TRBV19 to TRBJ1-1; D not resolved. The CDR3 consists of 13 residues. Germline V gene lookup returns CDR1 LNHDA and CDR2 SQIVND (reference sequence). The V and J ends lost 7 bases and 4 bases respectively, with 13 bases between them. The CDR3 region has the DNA TGTGCCAGTATTGAGGTGGAGACCACTGAAGCTTTCTTT. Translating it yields CASIEVETTEAFF.

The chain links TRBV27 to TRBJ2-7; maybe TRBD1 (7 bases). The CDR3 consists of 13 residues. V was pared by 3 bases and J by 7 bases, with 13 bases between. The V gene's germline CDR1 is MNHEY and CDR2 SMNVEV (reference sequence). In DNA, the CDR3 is TGTGCCAGCAGTTTTTGGCAGGGGGGTGAGCAGTACTTC. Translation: CASSFWQGGEQYF.

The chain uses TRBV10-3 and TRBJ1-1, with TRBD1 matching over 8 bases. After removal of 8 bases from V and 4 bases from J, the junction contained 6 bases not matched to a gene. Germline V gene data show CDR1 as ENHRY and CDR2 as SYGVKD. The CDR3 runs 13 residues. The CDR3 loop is CAIGQGMGTEAFF. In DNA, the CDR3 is TGTGCCATCGGACAGGGTATGGGCACTGAAGCTTTCTTT.

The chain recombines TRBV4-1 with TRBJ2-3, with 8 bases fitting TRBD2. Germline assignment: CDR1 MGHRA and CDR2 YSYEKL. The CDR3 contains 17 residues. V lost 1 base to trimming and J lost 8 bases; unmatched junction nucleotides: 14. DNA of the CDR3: TGCGCCAGCAGCCAAGCCGGAGTAGCGGGGAAAATTGTTACGCAGTATTTT. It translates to CASSQAGVAGKIVTQYF.

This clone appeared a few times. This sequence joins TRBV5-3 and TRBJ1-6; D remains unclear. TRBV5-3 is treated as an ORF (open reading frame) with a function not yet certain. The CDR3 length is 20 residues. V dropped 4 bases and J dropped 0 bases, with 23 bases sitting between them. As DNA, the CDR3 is TGTGCCAGAAGCGCGAGGATTGGGAGCCCGTCGAGCTCCTATAATTCACCCCTCCACTTT. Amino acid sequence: CARSARIGSPSSSYNSPLHF.

The CDR3 nucleotides read TGTGCCAGCACCAAGCGGGGGGGCGTCGATACGCAGTATTTT. It is translated as CASTKRGGVDTQYF. The rearrangement joins TRBV9 to TRBJ2-3; 10 bases line up with TRBD2. With V trimmed by 6 bases and J by 6 bases, 7 bases remained unmatched. CDR3 length equals 14 residues. Per the germline V gene, CDR1 is SGDLS and CDR2 is YYNGEE.

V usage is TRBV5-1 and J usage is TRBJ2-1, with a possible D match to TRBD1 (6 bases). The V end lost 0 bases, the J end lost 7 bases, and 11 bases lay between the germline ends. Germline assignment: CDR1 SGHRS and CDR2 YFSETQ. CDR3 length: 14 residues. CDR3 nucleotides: TGCGCCAGCAGCTTGGGGGGGCGGACAAATGAGCAGTTCTTC. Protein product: CASSLGGRTNEQFF. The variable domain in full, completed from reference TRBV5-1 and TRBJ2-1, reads KAGVTQTPRYLIKTRGQQVTLSCSPISGHRSVSWYQQTPGQGLQFLFEYFSETQRNKGNFPGRFSGRQFSNSRSEMNVSTLELGDSALYLCASSLGGRTNEQFFGPGTRLTVL.

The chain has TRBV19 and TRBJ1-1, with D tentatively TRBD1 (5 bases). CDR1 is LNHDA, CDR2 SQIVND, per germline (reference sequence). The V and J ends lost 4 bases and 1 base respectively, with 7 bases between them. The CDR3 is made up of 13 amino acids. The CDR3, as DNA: TGTGCCAGTAGTACTACAGGGAACACTGAAGCTTTCTTT. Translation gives CASSTTGNTEAFF.

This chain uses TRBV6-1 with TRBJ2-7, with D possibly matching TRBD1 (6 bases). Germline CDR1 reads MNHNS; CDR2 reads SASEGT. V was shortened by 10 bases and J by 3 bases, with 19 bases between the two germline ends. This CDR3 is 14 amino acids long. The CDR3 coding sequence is TGTGCCACTAGAACAGGGCAGATGATCTACGAGCAGTACTTC. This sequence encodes CATRTGQMIYEQYF.

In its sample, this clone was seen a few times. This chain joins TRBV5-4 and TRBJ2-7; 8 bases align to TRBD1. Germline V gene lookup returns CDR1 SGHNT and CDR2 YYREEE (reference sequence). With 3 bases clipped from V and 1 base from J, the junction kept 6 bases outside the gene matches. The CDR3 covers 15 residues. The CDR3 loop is CASSSGRDRSYEQYF. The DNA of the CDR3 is TGTGCCAGCAGCTCGGGCAGGGACAGGTCCTACGAGCAGTACTTC.

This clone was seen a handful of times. The CDR3 loop reads CASGRQGANGYTF. DNA of the CDR3: TGTGCTAGTGGCCGACAGGGGGCAAATGGCTACACCTTC. V and J are TRBV12-5 and TRBJ1-2; 10 bases are shared with TRBD1. J gave up 6 bases and V 6 bases, and 4 bases lay outside the gene matches. This CDR3 comprises 13 residues. Germline CDR1 is LGHNT and CDR2 is FRNRAP.

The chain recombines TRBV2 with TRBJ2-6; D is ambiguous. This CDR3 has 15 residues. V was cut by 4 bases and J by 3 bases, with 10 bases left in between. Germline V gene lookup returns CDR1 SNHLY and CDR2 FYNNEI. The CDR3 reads CASSVWSSGANVLTF. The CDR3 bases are TGTGCCAGCAGTGTTTGGAGCAGTGGGGCCAACGTCCTGACTTTC.

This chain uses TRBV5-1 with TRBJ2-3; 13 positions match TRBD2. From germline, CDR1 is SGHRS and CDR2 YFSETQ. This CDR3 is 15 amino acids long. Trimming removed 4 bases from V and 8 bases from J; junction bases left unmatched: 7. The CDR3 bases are TGCGCCAGCAGCCAACGACTAGCGGGAGGCATTACGCAGTATTTT. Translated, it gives CASSQRLAGGITQYF.

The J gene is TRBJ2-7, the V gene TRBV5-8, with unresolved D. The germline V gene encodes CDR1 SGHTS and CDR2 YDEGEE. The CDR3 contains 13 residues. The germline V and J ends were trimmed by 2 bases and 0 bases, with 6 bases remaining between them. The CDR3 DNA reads TGTGCCAGCAGCTTAGAGAGCTCCTACGAGCAGTACTTC. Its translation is CASSLESSYEQYF.

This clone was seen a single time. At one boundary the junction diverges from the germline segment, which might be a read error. The CDR3 nucleotides are TGTGCCATCAGTGAATCAGAGGGCGTCGGTGGCTACCCCTTC. Translating it yields CAISESEGVGGYPF. The chain employs TRBV10-3 and TRBJ1-2, with D unresolved. Germline values: CDR1 ENHRY, CDR2 SYGVKD. This CDR3 contains 14 residues.

CDR3 sequence reads: CASSLGHTNTEAFF. In nucleotides, the CDR3 is TGCGCCAGCAGCTTGGGACATACGAACACTGAAGCTTTCTTT. The chain links TRBV5-1 to TRBJ1-1; no definite D call. This CDR3 is 14 amino acids long. V was clipped by 0 bases and J by 1 base, with 7 bases between them. Germline loops: CDR1 SGHRS, CDR2 YFSETQ. Using reference TRBV5-1 and TRBJ1-1 for the parts outside the CDR3, the full variable domain is KAGVTQTPRYLIKTRGQQVTLSCSPISGHRSVSWYQQTPGQGLQFLFEYFSETQRNKGNFPGRFSGRQFSNSRSEMNVSTLELGDSALYLCASSLGHTNTEAFFGQGTRLTVV.

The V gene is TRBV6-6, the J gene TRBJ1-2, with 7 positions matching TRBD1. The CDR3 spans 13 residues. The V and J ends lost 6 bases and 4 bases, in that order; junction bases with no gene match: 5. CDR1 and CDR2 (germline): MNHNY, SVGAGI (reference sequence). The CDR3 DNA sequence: TGTGCCAGCAGGAGACAGGGCCCCTATGGCTACACCTTC. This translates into CASRRQGPYGYTF.